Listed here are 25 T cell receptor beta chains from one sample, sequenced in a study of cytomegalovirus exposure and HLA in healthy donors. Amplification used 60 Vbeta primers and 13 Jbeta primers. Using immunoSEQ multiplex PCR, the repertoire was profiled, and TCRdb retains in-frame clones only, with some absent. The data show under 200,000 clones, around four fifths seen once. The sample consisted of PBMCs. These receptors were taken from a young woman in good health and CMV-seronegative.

CDR3 bases: TGTGCCAGCACCATGAGGGAGTACACTGAAGCTTTCTTT. This codes for CASTMREYTEAFF. This sequence joins TRBV5-4 and TRBJ1-1; D remains ambiguous. With 6 bases removed from V and 3 bases from J, the gap between germline ends came to 12 bases. CDR1 SGHNT and CDR2 YYREEE come from the germline V gene (reference sequence). This CDR3 is 13 amino acids long.

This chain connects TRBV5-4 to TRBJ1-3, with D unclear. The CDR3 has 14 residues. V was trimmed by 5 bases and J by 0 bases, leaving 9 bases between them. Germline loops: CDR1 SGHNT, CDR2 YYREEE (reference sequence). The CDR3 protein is CASSYRDSGNTIYF. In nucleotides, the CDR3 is TGTGCCAGCAGTTATCGGGACTCTGGAAACACCATATATTTT.

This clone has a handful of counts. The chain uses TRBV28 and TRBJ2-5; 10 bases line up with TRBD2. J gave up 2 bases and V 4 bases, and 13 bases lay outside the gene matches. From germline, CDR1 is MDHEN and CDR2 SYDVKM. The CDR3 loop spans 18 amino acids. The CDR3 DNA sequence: TGTGCCAGCAGTTCTATAAAAGAACTAGCGGGGAGACAAGAGACCCAGTACTTC. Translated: CASSSIKELAGRQETQYF.

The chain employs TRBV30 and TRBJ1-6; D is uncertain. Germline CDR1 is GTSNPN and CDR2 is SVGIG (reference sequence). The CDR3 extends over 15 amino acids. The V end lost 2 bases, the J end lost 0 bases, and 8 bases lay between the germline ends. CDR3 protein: CAWSMGSSYNSPLHF. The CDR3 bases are TGTGCCTGGAGTATGGGGAGCTCCTATAATTCACCCCTCCACTTT.

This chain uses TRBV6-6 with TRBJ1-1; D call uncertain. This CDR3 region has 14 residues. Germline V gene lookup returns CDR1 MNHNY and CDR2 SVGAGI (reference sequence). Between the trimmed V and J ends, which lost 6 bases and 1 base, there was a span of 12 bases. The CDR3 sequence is CASSRGVRNTEAFF. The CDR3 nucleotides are TGTGCCAGCAGCCGCGGGGTACGGAACACTGAAGCTTTCTTT.

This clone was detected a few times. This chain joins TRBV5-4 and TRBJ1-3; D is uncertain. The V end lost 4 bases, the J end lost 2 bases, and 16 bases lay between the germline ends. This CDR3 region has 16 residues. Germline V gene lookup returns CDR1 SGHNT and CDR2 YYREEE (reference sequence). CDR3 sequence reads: CASSLTREITGNTIYF. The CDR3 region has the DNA TGTGCCAGCAGCCTAACCCGGGAGATTACTGGAAACACCATATATTTT.

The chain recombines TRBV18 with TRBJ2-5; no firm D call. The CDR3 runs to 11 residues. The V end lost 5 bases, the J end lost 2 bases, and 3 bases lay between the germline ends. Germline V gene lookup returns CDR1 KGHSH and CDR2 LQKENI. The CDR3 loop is CASSSQETQYF. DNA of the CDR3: TGTGCCAGCTCATCGCAAGAGACCCAGTACTTC.

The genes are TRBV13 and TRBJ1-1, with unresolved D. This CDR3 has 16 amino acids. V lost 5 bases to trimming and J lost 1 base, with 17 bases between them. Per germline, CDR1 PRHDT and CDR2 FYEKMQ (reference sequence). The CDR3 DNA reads TGTGCCAGCAGCCAAAGAAACCGGGAAGCGAACACTGAAGCTTTCTTT. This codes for CASSQRNREANTEAFF.

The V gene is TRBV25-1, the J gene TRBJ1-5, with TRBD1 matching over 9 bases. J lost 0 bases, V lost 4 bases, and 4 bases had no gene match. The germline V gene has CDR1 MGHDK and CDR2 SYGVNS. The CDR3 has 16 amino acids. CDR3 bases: TGTGCCAGCAGTGCCTCGGGACAGGGTAGCAATCAGCCCCAGCATTTT. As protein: CASSASGQGSNQPQHF.

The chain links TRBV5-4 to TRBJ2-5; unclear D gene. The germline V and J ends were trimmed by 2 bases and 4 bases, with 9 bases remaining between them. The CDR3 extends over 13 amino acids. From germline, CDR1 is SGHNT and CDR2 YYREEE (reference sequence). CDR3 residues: CASSLAGTETQYF. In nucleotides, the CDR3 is TGTGCCAGCAGCTTAGCAGGTACAGAGACCCAGTACTTC.

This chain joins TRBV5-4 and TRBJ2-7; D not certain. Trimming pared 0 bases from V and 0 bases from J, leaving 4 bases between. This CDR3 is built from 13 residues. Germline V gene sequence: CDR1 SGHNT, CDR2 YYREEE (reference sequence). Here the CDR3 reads CASSLDTSYEQYF. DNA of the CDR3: TGTGCCAGCAGCTTGGACACCTCCTACGAGCAGTACTTC.

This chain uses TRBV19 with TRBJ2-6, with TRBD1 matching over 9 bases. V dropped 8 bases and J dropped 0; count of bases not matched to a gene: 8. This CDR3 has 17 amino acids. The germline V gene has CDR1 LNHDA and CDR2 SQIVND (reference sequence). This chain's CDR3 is CASREQGAGSGANVLTF. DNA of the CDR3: TGTGCCAGTCGAGAACAGGGGGCCGGCTCTGGGGCCAACGTCCTGACTTTC.

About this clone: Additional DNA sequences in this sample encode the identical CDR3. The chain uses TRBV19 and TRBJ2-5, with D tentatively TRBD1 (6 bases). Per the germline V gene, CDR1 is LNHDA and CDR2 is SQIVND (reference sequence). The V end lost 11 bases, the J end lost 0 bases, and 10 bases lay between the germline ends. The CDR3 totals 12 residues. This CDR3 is CASKGDQETQYF. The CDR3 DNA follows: TGTGCCTCAAAGGGGGACCAAGAGACCCAGTACTTC.

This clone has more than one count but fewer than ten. The CDR3 DNA sequence: TGTGCCAGCAGCTCCCGGACAGGGGGTGCGAACACTGAAGCTTTCTTT. Amino acid sequence: CASSSRTGGANTEAFF. This rearrangement joins TRBV5-4 to TRBJ1-1, with TRBD1 identical over 10 bases. J lost 1 base, V lost 3 bases, and 6 bases had no gene match. Germline values: CDR1 SGHNT, CDR2 YYREEE (reference sequence). This CDR3 spans 16 amino acids. Based on the CDR3 plus reference TRBV5-4 and TRBJ1-1, the full variable domain is ETGVTQSPTHLIKTRGQQVTLRCSSQSGHNTVSWYQQALGQGPQFIFQYYREEENGRGNFPPRFSGLQFPNYSSELNVNALELDDSALYLCASSSRTGGANTEAFFGQGTRLTVV.

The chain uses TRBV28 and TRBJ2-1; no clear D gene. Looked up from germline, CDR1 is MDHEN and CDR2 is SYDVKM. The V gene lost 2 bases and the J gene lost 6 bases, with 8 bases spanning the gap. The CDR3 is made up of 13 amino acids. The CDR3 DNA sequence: TGTGCCAGCAGTTTAGATGTAGCCAATGAGCAGTTCTTC. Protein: CASSLDVANEQFF.

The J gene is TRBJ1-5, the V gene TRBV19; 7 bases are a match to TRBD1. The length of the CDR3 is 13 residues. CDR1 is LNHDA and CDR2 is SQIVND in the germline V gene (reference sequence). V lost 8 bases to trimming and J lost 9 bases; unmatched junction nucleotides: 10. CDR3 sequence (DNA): TGTGCCAGTGGGGGACAGTTCTCTGGGCCCCAGCATTTT. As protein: CASGGQFSGPQHF.

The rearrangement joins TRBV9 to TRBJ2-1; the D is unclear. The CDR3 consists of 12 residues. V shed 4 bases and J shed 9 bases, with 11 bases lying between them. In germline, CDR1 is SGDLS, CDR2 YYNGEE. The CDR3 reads CASSPPYGEQFF. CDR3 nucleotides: TGTGCCAGCAGCCCCCCCTATGGTGAGCAGTTCTTC.

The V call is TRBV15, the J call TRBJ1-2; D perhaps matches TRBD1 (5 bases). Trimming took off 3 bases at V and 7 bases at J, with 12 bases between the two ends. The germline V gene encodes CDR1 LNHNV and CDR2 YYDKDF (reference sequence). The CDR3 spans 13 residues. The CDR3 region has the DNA TGTGCCACCAGCAGGGAGGGGCTCTCTGGCTACACCTTC. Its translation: CATSREGLSGYTF.

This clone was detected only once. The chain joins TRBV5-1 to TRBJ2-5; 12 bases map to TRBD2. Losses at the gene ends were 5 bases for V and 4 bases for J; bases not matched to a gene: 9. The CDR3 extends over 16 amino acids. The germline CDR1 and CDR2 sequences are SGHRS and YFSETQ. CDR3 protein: CASRPTSGGPLETQYF. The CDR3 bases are TGCGCCAGCAGACCAACTAGCGGGGGGCCCTTAGAGACCCAGTACTTC.

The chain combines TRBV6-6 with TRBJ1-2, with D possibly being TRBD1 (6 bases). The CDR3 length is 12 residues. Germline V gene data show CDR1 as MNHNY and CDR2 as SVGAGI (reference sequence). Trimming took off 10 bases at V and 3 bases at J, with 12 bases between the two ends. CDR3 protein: CATREGDYGYTF. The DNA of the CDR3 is TGTGCCACCCGGGAGGGGGACTATGGCTACACCTTC.

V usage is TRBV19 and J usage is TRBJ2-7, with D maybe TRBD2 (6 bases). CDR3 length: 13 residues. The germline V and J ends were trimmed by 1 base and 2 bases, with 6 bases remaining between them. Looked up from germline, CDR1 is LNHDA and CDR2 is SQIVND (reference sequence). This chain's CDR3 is CASSIAGAYEQYF. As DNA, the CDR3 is TGTGCCAGTAGTATAGCGGGGGCCTACGAGCAGTACTTC.

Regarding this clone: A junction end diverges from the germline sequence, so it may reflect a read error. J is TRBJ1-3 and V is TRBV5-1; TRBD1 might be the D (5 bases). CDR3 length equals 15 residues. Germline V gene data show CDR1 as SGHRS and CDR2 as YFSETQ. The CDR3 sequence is CASSADGGYGNTVYF. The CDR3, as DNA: TGCGCCAGCAGCGCAGACGGGGGATATGGAAACACCGTATATTTT.

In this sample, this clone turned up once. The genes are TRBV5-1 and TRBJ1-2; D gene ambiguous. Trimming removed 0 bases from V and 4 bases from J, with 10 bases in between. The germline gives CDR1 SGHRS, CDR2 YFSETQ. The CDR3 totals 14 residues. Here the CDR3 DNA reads TGCGCCAGCAGCTTGGCCGAGGGTAGCTATGGCTACACCTTC. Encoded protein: CASSLAEGSYGYTF.

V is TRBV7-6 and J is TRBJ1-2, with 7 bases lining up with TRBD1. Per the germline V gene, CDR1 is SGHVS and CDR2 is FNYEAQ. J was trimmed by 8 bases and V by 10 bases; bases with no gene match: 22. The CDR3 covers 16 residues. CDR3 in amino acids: CATPPRRTGEDQGYTF. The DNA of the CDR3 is TGTGCCACCCCCCCCCGGCGGACAGGTGAAGATCAAGGCTACACCTTC.

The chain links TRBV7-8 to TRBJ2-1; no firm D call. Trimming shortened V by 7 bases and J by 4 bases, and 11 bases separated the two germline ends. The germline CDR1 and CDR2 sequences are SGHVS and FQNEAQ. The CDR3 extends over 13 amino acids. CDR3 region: CASTETQYNEQFF. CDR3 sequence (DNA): TGTGCCAGCACAGAGACTCAGTACAATGAGCAGTTCTTC. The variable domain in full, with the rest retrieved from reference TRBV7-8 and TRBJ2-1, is GAGVSQSPRYKVAKRGQDVALRCDPISGHVSLFWYQQALGQGPEFLTYFQNEAQLDKSGLPSDRFFAERPEGSVSTLKIQRTQQEDSAVYLCASTETQYNEQFFGPGTRLTVL.